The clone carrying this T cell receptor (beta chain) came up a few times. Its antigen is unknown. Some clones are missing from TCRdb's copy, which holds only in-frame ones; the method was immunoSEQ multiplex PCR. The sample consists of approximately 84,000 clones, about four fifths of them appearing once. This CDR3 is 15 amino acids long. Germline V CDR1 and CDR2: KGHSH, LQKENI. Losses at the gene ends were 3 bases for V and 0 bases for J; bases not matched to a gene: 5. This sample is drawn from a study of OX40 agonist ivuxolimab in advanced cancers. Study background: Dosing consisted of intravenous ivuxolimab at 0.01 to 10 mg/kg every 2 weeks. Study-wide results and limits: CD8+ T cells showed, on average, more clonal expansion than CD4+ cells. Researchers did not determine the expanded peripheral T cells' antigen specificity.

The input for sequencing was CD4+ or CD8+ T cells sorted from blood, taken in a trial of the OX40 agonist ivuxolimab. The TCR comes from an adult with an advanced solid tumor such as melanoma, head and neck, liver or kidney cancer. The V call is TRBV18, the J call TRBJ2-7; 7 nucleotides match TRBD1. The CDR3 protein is CASSPRQGSSYEQYV. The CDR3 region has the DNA TGTGCCAGCTCACCCAGACAGGGCAGCTCCTACGAGCAGTACGTC.